This TCR beta chain was captured in a study of T cells after yellow fever vaccination. Germline V gene data show CDR1 as DFQATT and CDR2 as SNEGSKA (reference sequence). V was pared by 6 bases and J by 0 bases, with 15 bases between. There are 15 residues in the CDR3. Production of TCR cDNA was by 5'RACE template switching, which also added a universal primer site and UMIs. TCRdb re-called the 5' RACE reads with MiXCR, one entry per CDR3 protein. The profile covers 450,000 to 650,000 distinct CDR3 sequences, with roughly 14% appearing a single time and about an eighth taken by the ten largest. The sequencing used PBMCs, collected on the day of the yellow fever booster vaccination. The receptor's source is a man in his thirties or forties who received the YFV17D yellow fever vaccine. This chain uses TRBV20-1 with TRBJ1-5; weak D call: TRBD1 (5 bases). The CDR3 loop reads CSAITEGASNQPQHF. CDR3 DNA sequence: TGCAGTGCCATCACAGAAGGGGCTAGCAATCAGCCCCAGCATTTT.